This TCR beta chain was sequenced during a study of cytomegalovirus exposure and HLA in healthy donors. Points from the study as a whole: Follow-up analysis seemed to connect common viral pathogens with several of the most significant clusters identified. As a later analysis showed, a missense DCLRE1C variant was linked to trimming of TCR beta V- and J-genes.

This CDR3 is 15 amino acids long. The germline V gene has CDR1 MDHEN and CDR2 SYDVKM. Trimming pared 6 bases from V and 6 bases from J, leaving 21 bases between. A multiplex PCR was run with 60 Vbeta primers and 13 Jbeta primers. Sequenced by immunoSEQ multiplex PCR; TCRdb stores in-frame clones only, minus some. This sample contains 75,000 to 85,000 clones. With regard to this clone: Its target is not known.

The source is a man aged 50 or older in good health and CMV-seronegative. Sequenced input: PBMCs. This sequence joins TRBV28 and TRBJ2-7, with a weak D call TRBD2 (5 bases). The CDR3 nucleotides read TGTGCCAGCAGCTCTGCCGGGGTGTCCCCTCGCGAGCAGTACTTC. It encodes CASSSAGVSPREQYF.